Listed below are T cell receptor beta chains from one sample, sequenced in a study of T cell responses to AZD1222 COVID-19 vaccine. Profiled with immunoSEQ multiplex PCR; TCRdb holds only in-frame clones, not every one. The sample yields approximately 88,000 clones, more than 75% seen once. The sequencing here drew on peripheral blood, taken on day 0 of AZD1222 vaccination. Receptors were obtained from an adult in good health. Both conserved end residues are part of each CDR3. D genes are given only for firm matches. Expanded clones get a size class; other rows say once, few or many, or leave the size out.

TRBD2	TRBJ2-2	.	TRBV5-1	TGCGCCAGCCACCCAGGGCGTAGCGGGACCGGGGAGCTGTTTTTT	CASHPGRSGTGELFF
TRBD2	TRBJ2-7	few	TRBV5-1	TGCGCCAGCAGATTTAGCGGGAGCTACGAGCAGTACTTC	CASRFSGSYEQYF
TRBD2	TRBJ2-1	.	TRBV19	TGTGCCAGTAGCCAATCTAGCGGTGGTGGGGAGCAGTTCTTC	CASSQSSGGGEQFF
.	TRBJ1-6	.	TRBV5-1	TGCGCCAGCAGCCAGACAGGAACCTATAATTCACCCCTCCACTTT	CASSQTGTYNSPLHF
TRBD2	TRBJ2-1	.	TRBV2	TGTGCCAGCAGCCCCCTAACTAGCGACGATGAGCAGTTCTTC	CASSPLTSDDEQFF
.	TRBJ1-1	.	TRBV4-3	TGCGCCAGCAGCCAAGGGATTTCCTACATGAACACTGAAGCTTTCTTT	CASSQGISYMNTEAFF
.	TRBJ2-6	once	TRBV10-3	TGTGCCATCAGTGCTACCGGACGGAACTCTGGGGCCAACGTCCTGACTTTC	CAISATGRNSGANVLTF
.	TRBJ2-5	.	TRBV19	TGTGCCAGTAGTATAGATAATCGACTAGGAGTAGAGACCCAGTACTTC	CASSIDNRLGVETQYF
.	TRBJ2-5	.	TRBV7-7	TGTGCTAGCAGCCTGGACGTTCAAGAGACCCAGTACTTC	CASSLDVQETQYF
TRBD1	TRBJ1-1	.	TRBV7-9	TGTGCCAGCAGCCTATCTAACAGGGGGCACACTGAAGCTTTCTTT	CASSLSNRGHTEAFF
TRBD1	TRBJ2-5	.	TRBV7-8	TGTGCCAGCAGCTCCTGGACAGGGAGAGAGACCCAGTACTTC	CASSSWTGRETQYF
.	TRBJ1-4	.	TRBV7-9	TGTGCCAGCAGCTTATCGATCCAGGGAGGAGAAAAACTGTTTTTT	CASSLSIQGGEKLFF
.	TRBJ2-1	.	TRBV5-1	TGCGCCAGCAGCTGGGTATCCGGGAGCATCTATACCCGATACAATGAGCAGTTCTTC	CASSWVSGSIYTRYNEQFF
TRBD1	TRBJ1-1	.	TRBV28	TGTGCCAGCAGTTCCCTCATCACAGGGGAAAACACTGAAGCTTTCTTT	CASSSLITGENTEAFF